The 16 T cell receptor beta chains below come from one sample, sequenced in a study of patients and donors after allogeneic stem cell transplantation. TCRdb reanalysed the RT-PCR reads using MiXCR and keeps one entry per CDR3 protein. The sample includes tens of thousands of distinct CDR3 sequences, roughly 4.9% of them seen just once. The sample consisted of blood, either unsorted or a sorted T cell fraction (not recorded which). The receptors stem from a human donor who was either an allogeneic HSCT recipient or a stem cell or donor lymphocyte infusion donor (not recorded which). It is not recorded whose cells these are; they may come from a transplant donor.

This clonotype was observed at least ten times. The rearrangement links TRBV5-1 to TRBJ2-1, with 11 bases identical to TRBD2. In germline, CDR1 is SGHRS, CDR2 YFSETQ. The CDR3 spans 14 residues. With 5 bases clipped from V and 9 bases from J, the junction kept 7 bases outside the gene matches. CDR3 DNA: TGCGCCAGCAGAACTAGCGGGAGTATTGGTGAGCAGTTCTTC. It codes for CASRTSGSIGEQFF. The full variable domain, completed using reference TRBV5-1 and TRBJ2-1, is KAGVTQTPRYLIKTRGQQVTLSCSPISGHRSVSWYQQTPGQGLQFLFEYFSETQRNKGNFPGRFSGRQFSNSRSEMNVSTLELGDSALYLCASRTSGSIGEQFFGPGTRLTVL.

This clonotype was seen many times. The chain links TRBV12-3 or TRBV12-4 to TRBJ2-3; 10 nucleotides agree with TRBD1. J lost 6 bases, V lost 6 bases, and 9 bases had no gene match. This CDR3 has 15 residues. CDR3 sequence (DNA): TGTGCCAGCAGGCTGGACAGGGGGGGGGCGGATACGCAGTATTTT. Residues: CASRLDRGGADTQYF.

This clonotype was recorded at least ten times. V and J are TRBV20-1 and TRBJ2-2, with D tentatively TRBD2 (6 bases). The CDR3 sequence is 15 residues long. From germline, CDR1 is DFQATT and CDR2 SNEGSKA (reference sequence). Trimming stripped 1 base from V and 5 bases from J, with 14 bases between. The CDR3 region has the DNA TGCAGTGCTAGAGCGGGACTCCTGATGACCGGGGAGCTGTTTTTT. It translates to CSARAGLLMTGELFF.

This clonotype was seen ten or more times. The V and J genes are TRBV5-1 and TRBJ1-1; D is perhaps TRBD1 (5 bases). Germline V gene data show CDR1 as SGHRS and CDR2 as YFSETQ. V lost 4 bases and J lost 6, with 13 bases in between. The CDR3 has 13 amino acids. CDR3 residues: CASSKDNYPEAFF. The CDR3 DNA is TGCGCCAGCAGCAAGGACAATTACCCTGAAGCTTTCTTT.

The V call is TRBV27, the J call TRBJ1-1, with D possibly being TRBD1 (5 bases). The CDR3 is 14 residues long. V was clipped by 8 bases and J by 3 bases, with 16 bases between them. Per germline, CDR1 MNHEY and CDR2 SMNVEV (reference sequence). The CDR3 spells CASRIGGWYTEAFF. The CDR3 DNA reads TGTGCCAGCCGTATCGGGGGTTGGTACACTGAAGCTTTCTTT.

This clonotype was detected many times. The rearrangement links TRBV20-1 to TRBJ2-5, with TRBD2 matching 11 bases. Trimming took 6 bases from V and 4 from J; bases not matched to a gene: 7. The CDR3 covers 14 residues. Germline values: CDR1 DFQATT, CDR2 SNEGSKA (reference sequence). The CDR3 DNA sequence: TGCAGTGCGAGGCCGACTAGCGGGGTAGAGACCCAGTACTTC. Residues: CSARPTSGVETQYF.

This clonotype showed up many times. V and J are TRBV5-1 and TRBJ1-1, with 12 bases aligning to TRBD1. With V trimmed by 7 bases and J by 1 base, 2 bases remained unmatched. The V gene's germline CDR1 is SGHRS and CDR2 YFSETQ. The CDR3 runs 14 residues. The CDR3 DNA is TGCGCCAGCTCGGGACAGGGGGCGAACACTGAAGCTTTCTTT. Translated, it gives CASSGQGANTEAFF.

This clonotype was seen at least ten times. This chain joins TRBV20-1 and TRBJ2-1; 7 bases line up with TRBD2. In germline, CDR1 is DFQATT, CDR2 SNEGSKA (reference sequence). With 0 bases clipped from V and 0 bases from J, the junction kept 5 bases outside the gene matches. The CDR3 is 16 amino acids. CDR3 DNA sequence: TGCAGTGCTAGAGACCGGACTAGAGGCTCCTACAATGAGCAGTTCTTC. It yields the protein CSARDRTRGSYNEQFF.

This clonotype has at least ten counts. This rearrangement joins TRBV28 to TRBJ1-2, with D hard to call. Trimming pared 2 bases from V and 4 bases from J, leaving 5 bases between. Germline assignment: CDR1 MDHEN and CDR2 SYDVKM. This CDR3 comprises 12 residues. The CDR3 nucleotides are TGTGCCAGCAGTTTAAGACTCTATGGCTACACCTTC. Translating gives CASSLRLYGYTF.

This clonotype was counted ten times or more. The rearrangement uses TRBV4-1 and TRBJ1-1; the D is unclear. The CDR3 extends over 13 amino acids. Germline loops: CDR1 MGHRA, CDR2 YSYEKL. Trimming removed 1 base from V and 1 base from J, with 4 bases in between. CDR3 protein: CASSQVPNTEAFF. In nucleotides, the CDR3 is TGCGCCAGCAGCCAAGTCCCGAACACTGAAGCTTTCTTT.

As for this clonotype: A read error may produce the germline difference seen at one junction end. The CDR3 nucleotides read TGTGCCAGCAGGCAAGCGGCTAGCGGGGGGCAAGAGACCCAGTACTTC. This encodes CASRQAASGGQETQYF. V usage is TRBV4-2 and J usage is TRBJ2-5; 11 nucleotides line up with TRBD2. The CDR3 has 16 residues. The germline gives CDR1 LGHNA, CDR2 YNFKEQ.

On this clonotype itself: A much larger clone differs by one base, so this may be a read error. This sequence joins TRBV27 and TRBJ1-1, with D possibly matching TRBD1 (5 bases). Germline V gene data show CDR1 as MNHEY and CDR2 as SMNVEV (reference sequence). There are 15 residues in the CDR3. The V gene lost 6 bases and the J gene lost 0 bases, with 14 bases spanning the gap. The CDR3 here is CASRSWTNMNTEAFF. CDR3 sequence (DNA): TGTGCCAGCAGAAGCTGGACAAACATGAACACTGAAGCTTTCTTT.

This clonotype was counted ten times or more. The chain links TRBV2 to TRBJ1-1; unclear D gene. Germline CDR1 reads SNHLY; CDR2 reads FYNNEI. V lost 4 bases, J lost 5 bases, and 11 bases lay in between. The CDR3 covers 13 residues. Here the CDR3 DNA reads TGTGCCAGCAGTGCCCGACTGGGGACTGAAGCTTTCTTT. It codes for CASSARLGTEAFF.

Ten or more counts support this clonotype. The rearrangement links TRBV20-1 to TRBJ2-7, with TRBD2 matching 8 bases. This CDR3 region has 13 residues. With V trimmed by 6 bases and J by 3 bases, 7 bases remained unmatched. Germline lookup yields CDR1 DFQATT and CDR2 SNEGSKA (reference sequence). In nucleotides, the CDR3 is TGCAGTGCCTACAGCGGGAGCTACTACGAGCAGTACTTC. It translates to CSAYSGSYYEQYF.

There are many counts of this clonotype. The rearrangement uses TRBV27 and TRBJ1-2; 12 bases align to TRBD1. Per germline, CDR1 MNHEY and CDR2 SMNVEV (reference sequence). The junction had 11 bases not matched to a gene; V was cut back by 5 bases and J by 7 bases. The CDR3 covers 16 residues. The CDR3: CASSIRDRGRPGGYTF. The CDR3 region has the DNA TGTGCCAGCAGTATCCGGGACAGGGGGCGCCCCGGTGGCTACACCTTC.

The chain carries TRBV27 and TRBJ2-3; D might be TRBD2 (5 bases). Germline CDR1 reads MNHEY; CDR2 reads SMNVEV (reference sequence). The CDR3 runs 12 residues. Trimming stripped 3 bases from V and 8 bases from J, with 9 bases between. In DNA form, the CDR3 reads TGTGCCAGCAGTTTGTTGGCGGGTACGCAGTATTTT. Protein product: CASSLLAGTQYF.